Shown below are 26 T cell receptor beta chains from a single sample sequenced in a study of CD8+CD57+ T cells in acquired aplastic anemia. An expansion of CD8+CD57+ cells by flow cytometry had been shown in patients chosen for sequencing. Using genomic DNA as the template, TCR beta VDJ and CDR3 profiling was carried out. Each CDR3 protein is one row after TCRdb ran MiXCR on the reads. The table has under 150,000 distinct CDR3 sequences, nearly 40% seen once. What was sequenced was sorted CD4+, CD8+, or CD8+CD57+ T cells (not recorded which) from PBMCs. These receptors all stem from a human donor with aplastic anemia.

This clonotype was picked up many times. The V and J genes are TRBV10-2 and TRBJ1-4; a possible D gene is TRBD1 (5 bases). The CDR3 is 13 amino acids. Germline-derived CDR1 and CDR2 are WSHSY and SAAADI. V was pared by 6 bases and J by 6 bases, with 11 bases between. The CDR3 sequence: CASRDPGDEKLFF. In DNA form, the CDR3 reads TGCGCCAGCAGAGACCCGGGGGATGAAAAACTGTTTTTT.

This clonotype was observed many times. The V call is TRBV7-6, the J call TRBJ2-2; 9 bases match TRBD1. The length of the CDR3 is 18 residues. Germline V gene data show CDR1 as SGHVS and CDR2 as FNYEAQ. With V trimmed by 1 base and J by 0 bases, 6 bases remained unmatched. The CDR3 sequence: CASSLVVQGASNTGELFF. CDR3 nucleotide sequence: TGTGCCAGCAGCTTAGTGGTACAGGGGGCATCGAACACCGGGGAGCTGTTTTTT.

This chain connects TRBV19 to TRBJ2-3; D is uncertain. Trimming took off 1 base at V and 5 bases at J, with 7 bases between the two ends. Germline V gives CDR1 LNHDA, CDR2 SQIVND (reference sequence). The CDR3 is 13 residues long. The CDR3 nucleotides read TGTGCCAGTAGTATAGGAGAGCGAGATACGCAGTATTTT. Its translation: CASSIGERDTQYF. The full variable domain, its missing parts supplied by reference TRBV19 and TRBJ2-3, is DGGITQSPKYLFRKEGQNVTLSCEQNLNHDAMYWYRQDPGQGLRLIYYSQIVNDFQKGDIAEGYSVSREKKESFPLTVTSAQKNPTAFYLCASSIGERDTQYFGPGTRLTVL.

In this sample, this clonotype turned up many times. CDR3 bases: TGTGCCAGCAGCTTAGCTTTATATGAAGCTTTCTTT. This encodes CASSLALYEAFF. The rearrangement uses TRBV7-2 and TRBJ1-1, with D unresolved. Germline CDR1 SGHTA, CDR2 FQGNSA. V gave up 0 bases and J gave up 7 bases, with 6 bases separating them. CDR3 size: 12 residues.

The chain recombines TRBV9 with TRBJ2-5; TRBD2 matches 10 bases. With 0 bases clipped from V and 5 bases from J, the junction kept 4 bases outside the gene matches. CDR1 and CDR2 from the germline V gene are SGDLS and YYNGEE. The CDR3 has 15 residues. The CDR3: CASSVESGGAETQYF. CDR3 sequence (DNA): TGTGCCAGCAGCGTAGAGAGCGGGGGGGCTGAGACCCAGTACTTC. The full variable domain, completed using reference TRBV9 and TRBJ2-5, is DSGVTQTPKHLITATGQRVTLRCSPRSGDLSVYWYQQSLDQGLQFLIQYYNGEERAKGNILERFSAQQFPDLHSELNLSSLELGDSALYFCASSVESGGAETQYFGPGTRLLVL.

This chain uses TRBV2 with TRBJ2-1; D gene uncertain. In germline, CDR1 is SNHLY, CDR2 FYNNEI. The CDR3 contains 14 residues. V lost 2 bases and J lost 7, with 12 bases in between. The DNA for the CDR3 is TGTGCCAGCAGTGAATTTAAGGCAGTAAATGAGCAGTTCTTC. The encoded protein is CASSEFKAVNEQFF.

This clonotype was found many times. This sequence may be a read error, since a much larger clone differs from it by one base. The CDR3 here is CSAGDGASYEQYF. CDR3 in DNA: TGCAGTGCTGGCGACGGTGCATCCTACGAGCAGTACTTC. This chain links TRBV20-1 with TRBJ2-7; D not resolved. The CDR3 covers 13 residues. The germline V gene encodes CDR1 DFQATT and CDR2 SNEGSKA (reference sequence). V was pared by 5 bases and J by 1 base, with 12 bases between.

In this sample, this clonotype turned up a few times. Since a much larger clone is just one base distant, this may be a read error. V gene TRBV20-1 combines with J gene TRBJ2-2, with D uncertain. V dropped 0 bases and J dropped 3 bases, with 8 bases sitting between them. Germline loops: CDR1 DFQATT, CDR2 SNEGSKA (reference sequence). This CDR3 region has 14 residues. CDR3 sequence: CSARDRPDTGELFF. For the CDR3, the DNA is TGCAGTGCTAGAGACCGACCGGACACCGGGGAGCTGTTTTTT.

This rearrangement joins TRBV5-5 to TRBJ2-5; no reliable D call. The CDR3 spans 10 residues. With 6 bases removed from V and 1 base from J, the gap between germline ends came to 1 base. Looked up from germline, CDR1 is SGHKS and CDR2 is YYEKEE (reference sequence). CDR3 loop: CASTQETQYF. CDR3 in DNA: TGTGCCAGCACCCAAGAGACCCAGTACTTC.

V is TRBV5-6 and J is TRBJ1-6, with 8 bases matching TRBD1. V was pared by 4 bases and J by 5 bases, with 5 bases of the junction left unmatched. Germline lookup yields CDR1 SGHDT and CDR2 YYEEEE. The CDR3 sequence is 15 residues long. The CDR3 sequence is CASSPQGGNNSPLHF. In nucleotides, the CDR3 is TGTGCCAGCAGCCCACAGGGGGGAAATAATTCACCCCTCCACTTT.

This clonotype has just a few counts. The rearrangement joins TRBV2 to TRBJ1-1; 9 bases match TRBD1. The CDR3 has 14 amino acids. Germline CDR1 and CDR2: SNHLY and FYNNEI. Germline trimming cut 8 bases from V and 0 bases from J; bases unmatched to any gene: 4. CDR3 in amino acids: CASGDREMNTEAFF. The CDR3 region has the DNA TGTGCCAGCGGGGACAGGGAAATGAACACTGAAGCTTTCTTT. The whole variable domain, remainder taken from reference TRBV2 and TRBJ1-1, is EPEVTQTPSHQVTQMGQEVILRCVPISNHLYFYWYRQILGQKVEFLVSFYNNEISEKSEIFDDQFSVERPDGSNFTLKIRSTKLEDSAMYFCASGDREMNTEAFFGQGTRLTVV.

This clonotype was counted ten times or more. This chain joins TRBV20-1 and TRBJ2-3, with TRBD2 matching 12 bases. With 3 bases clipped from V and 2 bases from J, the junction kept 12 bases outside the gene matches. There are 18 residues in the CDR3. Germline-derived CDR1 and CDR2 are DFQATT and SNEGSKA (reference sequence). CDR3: CSARPSGGAGIVTDTQYF. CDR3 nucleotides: TGCAGTGCTAGGCCTAGCGGGGGGGCCGGGATAGTCACAGATACGCAGTATTTT.

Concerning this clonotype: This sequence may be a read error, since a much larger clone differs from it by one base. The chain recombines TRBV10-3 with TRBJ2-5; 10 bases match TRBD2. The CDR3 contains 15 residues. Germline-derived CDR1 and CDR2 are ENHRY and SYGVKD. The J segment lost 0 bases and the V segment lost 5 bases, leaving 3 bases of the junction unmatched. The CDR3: CAISRTSGYQETQYF. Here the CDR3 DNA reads TGTGCCATCAGTAGGACTAGCGGATACCAAGAGACCCAGTACTTC.

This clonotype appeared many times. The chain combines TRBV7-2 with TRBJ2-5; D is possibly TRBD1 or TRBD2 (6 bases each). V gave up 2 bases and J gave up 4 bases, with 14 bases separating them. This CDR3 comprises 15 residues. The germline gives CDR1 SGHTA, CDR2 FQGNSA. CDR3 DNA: TGTGCCAGCAGCTTAAGTTCGGGGGCGCGAGAGACCCAGTACTTC. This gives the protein CASSLSSGARETQYF.

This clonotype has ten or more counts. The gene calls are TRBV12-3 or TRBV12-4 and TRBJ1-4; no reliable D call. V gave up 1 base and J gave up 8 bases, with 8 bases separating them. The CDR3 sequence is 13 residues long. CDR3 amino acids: CASSLGQGEKLFF. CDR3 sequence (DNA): TGTGCCAGCAGTTTAGGACAAGGGGAAAAACTGTTTTTT.

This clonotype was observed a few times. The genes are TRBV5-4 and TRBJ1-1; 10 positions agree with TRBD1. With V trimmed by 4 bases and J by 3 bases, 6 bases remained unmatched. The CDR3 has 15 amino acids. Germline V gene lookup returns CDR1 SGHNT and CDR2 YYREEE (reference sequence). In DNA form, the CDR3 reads TGTGCCAGCAGCCAACGACAGGGGGCCGACACTGAAGCTTTCTTT. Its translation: CASSQRQGADTEAFF.

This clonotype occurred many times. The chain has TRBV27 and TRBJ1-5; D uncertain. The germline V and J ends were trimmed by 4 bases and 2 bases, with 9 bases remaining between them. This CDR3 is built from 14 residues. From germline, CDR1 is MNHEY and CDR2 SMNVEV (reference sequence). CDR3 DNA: TGTGCCAGCAGTTCCTACCAGGGCAATCAGCCCCAGCATTTT. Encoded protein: CASSSYQGNQPQHF.

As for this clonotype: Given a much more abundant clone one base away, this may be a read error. The CDR3 sequence is CATSAEDFAYGYTF. CDR3 sequence (DNA): TGTGCCACATCAGCGGAGGACTTTGCTTATGGCTACACCTTC. V usage is TRBV6-1 and J usage is TRBJ1-2; D uncertain. Germline V gene lookup returns CDR1 MNHNS and CDR2 SASEGT. The CDR3 length is 14 residues. V gave up 10 bases and J gave up 5 bases, with 20 bases separating them.

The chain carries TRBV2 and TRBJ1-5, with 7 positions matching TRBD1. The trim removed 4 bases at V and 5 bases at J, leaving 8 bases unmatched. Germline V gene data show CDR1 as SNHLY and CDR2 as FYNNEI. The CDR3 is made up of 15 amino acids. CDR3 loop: CASSVPDREYQPQHF. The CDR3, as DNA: TGTGCCAGCAGTGTACCAGACAGGGAGTATCAGCCCCAGCATTTT.

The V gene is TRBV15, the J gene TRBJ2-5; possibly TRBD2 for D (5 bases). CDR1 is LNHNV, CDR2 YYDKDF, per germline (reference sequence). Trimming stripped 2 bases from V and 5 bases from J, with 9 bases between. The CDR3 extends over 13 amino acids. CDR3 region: CATSRNRGETQYF. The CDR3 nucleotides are TGTGCCACCAGCAGAAACAGAGGGGAGACCCAGTACTTC.

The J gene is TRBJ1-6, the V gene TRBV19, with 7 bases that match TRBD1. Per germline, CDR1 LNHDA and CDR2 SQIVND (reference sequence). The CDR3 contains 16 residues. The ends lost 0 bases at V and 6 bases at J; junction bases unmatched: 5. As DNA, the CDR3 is TGTGCCAGTAGTATAGATCCTCGACAGGGTAATTCACCCCTCCACTTT. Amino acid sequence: CASSIDPRQGNSPLHF.

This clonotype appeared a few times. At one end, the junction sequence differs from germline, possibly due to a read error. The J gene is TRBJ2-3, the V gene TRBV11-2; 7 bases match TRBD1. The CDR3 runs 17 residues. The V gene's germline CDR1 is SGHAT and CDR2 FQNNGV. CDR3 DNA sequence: TGTGCCAGCAGCTTAGATAGGGGGCGATGGTTCCGAGATACGCGGTATTTT. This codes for CASSLDRGRWFRDTRYF.

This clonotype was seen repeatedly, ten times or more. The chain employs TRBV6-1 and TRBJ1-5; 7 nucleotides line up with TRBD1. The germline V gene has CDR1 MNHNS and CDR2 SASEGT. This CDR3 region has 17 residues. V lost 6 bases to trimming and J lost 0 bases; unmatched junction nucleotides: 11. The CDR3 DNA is TGTGCCAGCAGATCCTACAGGGGAGCCAATAGCAATCAGCCCCAGCATTTT. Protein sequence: CASRSYRGANSNQPQHF.

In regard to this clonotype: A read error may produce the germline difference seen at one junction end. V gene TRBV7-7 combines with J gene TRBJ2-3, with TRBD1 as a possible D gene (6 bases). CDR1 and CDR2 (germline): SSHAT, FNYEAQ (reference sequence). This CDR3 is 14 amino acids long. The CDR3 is CASSLTGKADTQYF. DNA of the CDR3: TGTGCTAGCAGCTTAACAGGGAAGGCAGATACGCAGTATTTT.

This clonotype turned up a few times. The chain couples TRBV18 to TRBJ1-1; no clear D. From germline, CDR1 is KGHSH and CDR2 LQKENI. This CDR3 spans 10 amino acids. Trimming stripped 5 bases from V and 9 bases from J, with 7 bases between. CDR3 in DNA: TGTGCCAGCTCAGGGAAAAAAGCTTTCTTT. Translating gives CASSGKKAFF.

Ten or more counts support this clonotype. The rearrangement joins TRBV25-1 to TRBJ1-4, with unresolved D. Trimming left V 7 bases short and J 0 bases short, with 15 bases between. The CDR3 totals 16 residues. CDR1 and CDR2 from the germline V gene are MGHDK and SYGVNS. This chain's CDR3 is CASKGREASTNEKLFF. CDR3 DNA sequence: TGTGCCAGCAAAGGACGAGAAGCCTCAACTAATGAAAAACTGTTTTTT.